This T cell receptor (beta chain) was recorded in a study of cytomegalovirus exposure and HLA in healthy donors (dated by TCRdb to about 2017). With respect to the entire study: An earlier analysis of 587 of the donors reported about 280 Gb of sequence data and around 110 million unique TCR beta sequences obtained from around 170 million T cells. Alongside the repertoire data, information on donor age, sex, ethnicity and CMV serostatus was compiled. A later genetic analysis took genome-wide SNP genotypes for about 55% of the 666 donors and used that subset as a discovery cohort. To predict cytomegalovirus infection status, the study brought together high-throughput TCR immunosequencing, statistical association of individual TCRs with disease status, and machine learning. Every discovery cohort repertoire had been produced on one sequencing platform. Along with the roughly 700-subject first cohort, a separate validation cohort of some 130 different subjects was used. A later analysis re-examined previously published TCR beta repertoires from roughly 720 donors and added high-resolution HLA genotyping to investigate patterns of TCR occurrence. Roughly 300 gigabases of sequencing data and approximately 85 million unique TCR sequences were included in an early release covering roughly 600 HLA-typed donors. Using immunosequencing, the study profiled T cell repertoires from about 620 subjects and related those repertoires to cytomegalovirus serostatus. HLA typing included class I and class II loci at four-digit resolution. The later analysis used no new phenotypic data to find candidate immune exposures, relying instead on TCR beta sequences and their occurrence across donors. The number of typed donors differed by locus: about 620-640 for A, B, C, DRB1 and DQB1; about 520 for DQA1; approximately 600 for DPA1; and some 430 for DPB1. On average, about 240,000 unique TCR beta nucleotide sequences were sequenced per donor among some 430 genotyped donors of the cohort, with roughly 18% of those sequences being non-productive. The study was designed to test whether signatures of past pathogen exposure could be identified by cataloging public T cell receptors. An earlier analysis of 587 of the donors applied high-throughput TCR beta sequencing to assess whether each TCR beta V gene segment acted as functional or pseudogenic. Among the roughly 400 genotyped donors, under 90% belonged to the genetic ancestry cluster associated with self-reported Caucasian donors. A handful of DR-DQ haplotypes were treated as single units for association and clustering because of strong linkage in the cohort. Overall study outcomes, separate from this receptor: The presence/absence analyses assumed that sequencing depth was roughly uniform across donors, and that assumption may not be true. The authors suggested that the approach could potentially be generalized to other disease states and immunological phenotypes. When HLA alleles, especially DR and DQ, strongly co-occurred, TCR associations were difficult to assign to individual alleles. Cytomegalovirus status was reported to be diagnosed by the classifier with high specificity and sensitivity in both the original and validation cohorts. In a later analysis, the rate of TCR association differed among HLA loci, with DRB1 alleles having the most associated TCRs and HLA-C alleles having the fewest. Linkage disequilibrium might explain the correlated functional status among segregating V segments, but an unknown experimental factor could not be excluded. An association between a missense DCLRE1C variant and V-gene and J-gene trimming of TCR beta chains was found in a later genetic analysis and replicated in an independent cohort. According to a later genetic analysis, donors in an Asian-associated ancestry cluster had fewer N-insertions in productive TCRs than the roughly 670-donor mean. For the cohort, immune exposure information was limited to CMV serostatus. In a later analysis, most CMV-associated TCR beta chains were found to appear HLA-restricted, with HLA associations seemingly driven largely by CMV exposure. Because HLA typing was unavailable for some donors at each locus, only the typed subset was used in association tests. In vitro tests confirmed that a few of the cytomegalovirus-associated TCR beta chains recognize cytomegalovirus antigens. Some IMGT-functional V segments, including TRBV6-2 and TRBV6-3, could not be told apart with the 87-base-pair reads, so those segments were excluded. In an earlier analysis of more than 450 of the donors, most TCR beta V segments were observed in productive rearrangements about 87% or about 30% of the time, broadly matching IMGT annotations. The earlier analysis of about 600 of the donors excluded roughly 17 rarely observed V segments, including chromosome 9 orphons, because counts were too low. A further reported finding was that TCR beta sequences accurately predicted the HLA-A and HLA-B alleles for most subjects in the first cohort. In a later analysis, several top co-occurrence clusters were reported to appear linked to parvovirus B19, influenza, CMV and Epstein-Barr virus. Across donors, most TCR sequences were observed very rarely, whereas some public TCRs were present in many individuals. A later analysis associated some 17,000 TCR beta sequences with specific HLA alleles at a false discovery rate of 0.05. In the study, some 180 TCR beta chains were listed as associated with cytomegalovirus. A cluster of highly shared sequence variants was judged likely to represent a technical artifact of the sequencing pipeline. Only TCR beta chains were sequenced in this cohort, and the absence of alpha or paired-chain data limited detectable features. Compared with equally common non-associated chains, HLA-associated TCR beta chains in a later analysis were more clonally expanded and had lower generation probabilities.

With respect to this clone: Its recognized antigen is unknown.

The junction carries 15 bases between V and J, which are trimmed by 2 bases and 7 bases respectively. CDR1 and CDR2, per the germline V gene (reference sequence), are LNHDA and SQIVND. The CDR3, from cysteine to phenylalanine, totals 15 residues. The entry retains the CDR3 DNA only, 45 bases that are in frame from base 1. The library relied on the immunoSEQ multiplex PCR assay. A mixture of 60 forward primers for TCR Vbeta segments and 13 reverse primers for TCR Jbeta segments was used in the multiplex PCR. The CDR3 region of rearranged TCR beta genes was amplified from genomic DNA by a multiplex PCR assay. Amplified TCR beta libraries were sequenced as 87-base-pair reads on the Illumina HiSeq System. The original pipeline was this. A later analysis counted approximately 74 million unique TCR beta chains across the 550 to 800 repertoires, and some 11 million of these chains were shared by at least two donors. Raw reads were error-corrected and collapsed into unique sequences with a nearest-neighbor algorithm that merged closely related sequences to remove PCR and sequencing errors. V, D and J gene segments were assigned by aligning CDR3 sequences to IMGT reference sequences. Each retained sequence needed at least a six-nucleotide match to both a V gene segment and a J gene segment. Rearrangements were classified as productive when the CDR3 lacked stop codons and remained in frame with V and J, and all other rearrangements were classified as non-productive. Following IMGT convention, CDR3 was defined as the stretch from the second conserved V-encoded cysteine to the conserved J-encoded phenylalanine. Sequences without an unambiguous match to a single V gene segment were excluded from the earlier analysis of about 600 of the donors. In an earlier analysis of 587 of the donors, V segments were called functional above 56.7% productive rearrangements and were called segregating when the between-donor standard deviation exceeded 5%. A statistical classification framework was developed to diagnose cytomegalovirus status using the catalog of TCR beta chain sequences. V and J gene assignment, in a later analysis, came from comparing TCR nucleotide sequences with IMGT/GENE-DB human TR gene sequences. A later analysis assigned CDR3 sequences and most-parsimonious VDJ recombination scenarios with the TCRdist pipeline. A later analysis defined each TCR beta chain by its CDR3 amino acid sequence plus V-gene family, and excluded reads lacking a unique V-gene family. As a way to deal with suspected cross-contamination and a sequencing artifact, a later analysis dropped roughly 620 nucleotide sequences that were highly shared and had low generation probability. For each public chain, a later analysis derived a clonal expansion index from normalized ranks of inferred template counts within each repertoire. Generation probabilities in a later analysis came from a VDJ recombination model fitted to out-of-frame rearrangements, and those results were checked against IGoR. In a later analysis, TCR-TCR, TCR-HLA and TCR-CMV co-occurrence was scored with hypergeometric tests, and a repertoire-size bias correction was applied to TCR pairs. To estimate false discovery rates, a later analysis permuted the HLA or CMV assignments 20 times. In a later analysis, co-occurring TCRs were grouped using DBSCAN, with TCRdist sequence similarity added in when clustering inside HLA-allele-positive subsets. Repertoires with fewer than 30,000 or more than 120,000 public chains were left out of co-occurrence clustering, as were four to six repertoires with anomalous nucleotide sharing. Imported from immuneACCESS, the table was reduced by TCRdb to in-frame sequences with V and J called. These copies leave out some clones; in studies compared against another copy, an unresolved V gene accounts for under half, and the cause of the remainder is not known. V and J calls and clone size are those listed in that table; D and trimming were worked out from the DNA. The sample's clone listing holds just over 50,000 clones. Approximately 13% of the sample belongs to the ten largest clones.

The cohort comprised hundreds of healthy bone marrow donors. Cohort members were all nominally healthy when sampled, although unrecorded immune exposures were likely present. The donor tested CMV seropositive and was one of the 289 seropositive cohort members. Every donor gave a peripheral blood sample, and the peripheral blood mononuclear cells from that sample were used for TCR beta sequencing. Genomic DNA extraction from the blood cell samples was performed with the Qiagen DNeasy Blood Extraction Kit. Recombination joined TRBV19 with TRBJ2-1, with a tentative D gene TRBD1 over 5 matching bases. The sequencing input was PBMCs. The clonotype originates from a woman aged 60-70 years in good health and CMV-seropositive. The CDR3 region: CASSILGAAGNEQFF. The DNA sequence is TGTGCCAGTAGTATATTAGGGGCGGCAGGGAATGAGCAGTTCTTC. Full variable domain (CDR3 extended with the reference TRBV19 and TRBJ2-1 proteins): DGGITQSPKYLFRKEGQNVTLSCEQNLNHDAMYWYRQDPGQGLRLIYYSQIVNDFQKGDIAEGYSVSREKKESFPLTVTSAQKNPTAFYLCASSILGAAGNEQFFGPGTRLTVL.